A selection of T cell receptor beta chains follows, all from one sample in a study of blood T cell repertoires in COVID-19. Clones were sequenced by immunoSEQ multiplex PCR, and TCRdb holds only the in-frame ones, with some missing. This repertoire shows about 130,000 clones, about 76% found once; its top ten account for around 18%. Sequencing was performed on peripheral blood. The receptors originated from a man older than 75 with acute or convalescent COVID-19. Both conserved end residues are part of each CDR3. D genes are given only for firm matches. Where a row states a size, it is once, few, many or the class of an expanded clone; other rows omit it.

J gene,V gene,D gene,clone size,CDR3 DNA,CDR3 protein
TRBJ1-6,TRBV9,.,.,TGTGCCAGCAGCGTAGCCCCAGGGTATTCACCCCTCCACTTT,CASSVAPGYSPLHF
TRBJ1-6,TRBV7-8,TRBD1,.,TGTGCCAGCAGCTCCCGGGACAGAAATTCACCCCTCCACTTT,CASSSRDRNSPLHF
TRBJ1-2,TRBV7-2,.,many,TGTGCCAGCAGCTCCAGCCACATAGGGGATGGCTACACCTTC,CASSSSHIGDGYTF
TRBJ2-1,TRBV11-2,TRBD2,.,TGTGCCAGCAGCTTAGCCCCAGCGGGGTGGGACAATGAGCAGTTCTTC,CASSLAPAGWDNEQFF
TRBJ1-2,TRBV24-1,.,.,TGTGCCACCAGTGACTCCGACAGCGACTATGGCTACACCTTC,CATSDSDSDYGYTF
TRBJ1-5,TRBV27,.,.,TGTGCCAGCAGCCCCTCCAGGGGAAATCAGCCCCAGCATTTT,CASSPSRGNQPQHF
TRBJ1-4,TRBV7-9,.,.,TGTGCCAGCAGATCCCTCGGGGGTTCTAATGAAAAACTGTTTTTT,CASRSLGGSNEKLFF
TRBJ2-7,TRBV6-5,.,.,TGTGCCAGCAGACTACAGGGTTTGGCCTACGAGCAGTACTTC,CASRLQGLAYEQYF
TRBJ1-5,TRBV7-9,TRBD1,.,TGTGCCAGCTTCCTCTTTAGTTGTGACAGGGAGTGGAGGAGTCAGCCCCAGCATTTT,CASFLFSCDREWRSQPQHF
TRBJ1-1,TRBV2,.,once,TGTGCCAGCAGTGACAGGGCTTTGCAGTGGAACACTGAAGCTTTCTTT,CASSDRALQWNTEAFF
TRBJ2-1,TRBV11-2,.,.,TGTGCCAGCAGCTTAGGGCCATACAATGAGCAGTTCTTC,CASSLGPYNEQFF
TRBJ2-1,TRBV3-1/TRBV3-2,TRBD1,.,TGTGCCAGCAGCCAACAGACAGGGATCAATGAGCAGTTCTTC,CASSQQTGINEQFF
TRBJ2-2,TRBV7-2,.,.,TGTGCCAGTCCACAAGCGGGCAGTGCGGGGGCGGGCACCGGGGAGCTGTTTTTT,CASPQAGSAGAGTGELFF
TRBJ2-3,TRBV4-2,TRBD2,.,TGTGCCAGCAGCCCGCGCGGACTAGTTGGCACAGATACGCAGTATTTT,CASSPRGLVGTDTQYF
TRBJ1-2,TRBV29-1,TRBD1,.,TGCAGCGTTCGTACCGGGACAGATCGGGATGGCTACACCTTC,CSVRTGTDRDGYTF
TRBJ1-5,TRBV7-9,TRBD1,.,TGTGCCAGCAGCCCCAGGGGGCTCGGCAATCAGCCCCAGCATTTT,CASSPRGLGNQPQHF
TRBJ2-5,TRBV13,.,.,TGTGCCAGCAGCTTATATTTGGAGACCCAGTACTTC,CASSLYLETQYF
TRBJ2-1,TRBV3-1/TRBV3-2,TRBD2,few,TGTGCCAGCAGCCGACCCGTGGGGGGGAGTAGGGATGAGCAGTTCTTC,CASSRPVGGSRDEQFF
TRBJ2-2,TRBV24-1,TRBD1,many,TGTGCCACCAGTGACCGGGGACAGGGCATGGACACCGGGGAGCTGTTTTTT,CATSDRGQGMDTGELFF
TRBJ1-5,TRBV27,.,.,TGTGCCAGCAGCTCATTTACCGGGACACCCGGTCGTCGGCCCCAGCATTTT,CASSSFTGTPGRRPQHF
TRBJ2-5,TRBV7-2,TRBD1,few,TGTGCCAGCAGCATCAGGGGGCGCGAGGAGACCCAGTACTTC,CASSIRGREETQYF
TRBJ2-5,TRBV29-1,.,.,TGCAGCGTTGAATCTTTTCAGGGAGAGACCCAGTACTTC,CSVESFQGETQYF
TRBJ2-3,TRBV27,.,few,TGTGCCAGCAGTGCAGGACGCAGGACTAGCACAGATACGCAGTATTTT,CASSAGRRTSTDTQYF
TRBJ2-5,TRBV5-1,TRBD1,.,TGCGCCAGCAGCTTCTATAACCGACAGGGGGCACGGGAGACCCAGTACTTC,CASSFYNRQGARETQYF
TRBJ2-7,TRBV3-1/TRBV3-2,TRBD1,.,TGTGCCAGCAGCCCCTATTGGACAGGGGGGTACGAGCAGTACTTC,CASSPYWTGGYEQYF
TRBJ2-7,TRBV29-1,.,.,TGCAGCGTTGCCGGCGTCTGGGGGGACTCCTACGAGCAGTACTTC,CSVAGVWGDSYEQYF
TRBJ1-4,TRBV19,.,.,TGTGCCAGCGCTTCGGGGGTCCAGCATGAAAAACTGTTTTTT,CASASGVQHEKLFF
TRBJ2-3,TRBV3-1/TRBV3-2,TRBD1,few,TGTGCCAGCAGCCCTGGGACAGCTAGCACAGATACGCAGTATTTT,CASSPGTASTDTQYF
TRBJ1-4,TRBV15,.,.,TGTGCCACCAGCAGAGTTGGGCCGTCCGCCGTTAATGAAAAACTGTTTTTT,CATSRVGPSAVNEKLFF
TRBJ1-1,TRBV6-5,TRBD1,.,TGTGCCAGCTACGGTGTCACAGGGGCCTCTGAAGCTTTCTTT,CASYGVTGASEAFF
TRBJ1-2,TRBV28,.,once,TGTGCCAGCATCTCCCTCTACGATGGCTACACCTTC,CASISLYDGYTF
TRBJ1-2,TRBV7-2,.,.,TGTGCCAGCAGCTTAATGGGGAGCAGACACGATGGCTACACCTTC,CASSLMGSRHDGYTF
TRBJ2-5,TRBV6-5,TRBD1,.,TGTGCCAGCAGTTACGGGACAGGGGGTAGAGAGACCCAGTACTTC,CASSYGTGGRETQYF
TRBJ2-3,TRBV6-2/TRBV6-3,TRBD1,.,TGTGCCAGCAGTCTACAGGGGATTACCACAGATACGCAGTATTTT,CASSLQGITTDTQYF
TRBJ2-2,TRBV9,.,once,TGTGCCAGCAGCCCCCCGGGACTCGTTACCGGGGAGCTGTTTTTT,CASSPPGLVTGELFF
TRBJ1-6,TRBV19,TRBD1,.,TGTGCCAGTACCGAGGGGACAGCCAATTCACCCCTCCACTTT,CASTEGTANSPLHF
TRBJ1-4,TRBV3-1/TRBV3-2,.,once,TGTGCCAGCAGCCAAGGAATAGGGGGTGAAAAACTGTTTTTT,CASSQGIGGEKLFF
TRBJ1-2,TRBV7-8,.,.,TGTGCCACCGCGCCCAAGAGAGACAGCGCTTATGGCTACACCTTC,CATAPKRDSAYGYTF
TRBJ2-3,TRBV14,TRBD1,few,TGTGCCAGCAGCCAGCAAGGACAGGGGTTGCAGTATTTT,CASSQQGQGLQYF
TRBJ1-1,TRBV7-9,.,.,TGTGCCAGCAGTAACACCGTGAACACTGAAGCTTTCTTT,CASSNTVNTEAFF
TRBJ1-1,TRBV7-3,TRBD1,.,TGTGCCAGCAGCCCGACAGGGTGGGGAGCTTTCTTT,CASSPTGWGAFF
TRBJ1-5,TRBV19,TRBD1,many,TGTGCCAGTAGTATTTTTGGGACAGACAATCAGCCCCAGCATTTT,CASSIFGTDNQPQHF
TRBJ2-1,TRBV4-3,TRBD1,.,TGCGCCAGCAGCCAAGATATGAGGGGGCCCTACAATGAGCAGTTCTTC,CASSQDMRGPYNEQFF
TRBJ2-3,TRBV5-1,.,.,TGCGCCAGCAGCTTACAGGGCACAGATACGCAGTATTTT,CASSLQGTDTQYF